This is a list of T cell receptor beta chains from one sample in a study of T cell therapy after organ transplantation. These receptors have no identified antigens. The repertoire was sequenced with immunoSEQ multiplex PCR; TCRdb's copy has only in-frame clones and lacks some. This table holds around 1,800 clones, about 90% found once. The input for sequencing was CD8+ T cells from blood, taken after autologous CMV-specific T cell therapy. Every receptor here comes from a human patient who had received a solid organ transplant and had CMV disease. Some T cells may arise from the graft donor. CDR3s include the opening cysteine and the closing phenylalanine or tryptophan. A D gene is named only where the DNA matches it firmly. Not every row has a clone size; where given, it reads once, few, many or a size class.

J gene	D gene	clone size	V gene	CDR3 DNA	CDR3 protein
TRBJ1-1	.	.	TRBV7-9	TGTGCCAGCAGCTTTATAGGGAAAGGCTCTGAAGCTTTCTTT	CASSFIGKGSEAFF
TRBJ1-1	.	.	TRBV19	TGTGCCAGTAGTTTTGGTGTTGGCACTGAAGCTTTCTTT	CASSFGVGTEAFF
TRBJ1-1	.	.	TRBV30	TGTGCCTGGAGTGAAGGGGTGAACACTGAAGCTTTCTTT	CAWSEGVNTEAFF
TRBJ1-1	.	.	TRBV4-3	TGCGCCAGCAGCCAAGGTTCAGTAGGGGTTATGAACACTGAAGCTTTCTTT	CASSQGSVGVMNTEAFF
TRBJ2-3	TRBD1	.	TRBV5-6	TGTGCCAGCAGCCCCTCGGACAGGTACCCAGATACGCAGTATTTT	CASSPSDRYPDTQYF
TRBJ1-1	.	.	TRBV6-5	TGTGCCAGCCCCACGCGGGGGACGAACACTGAAGCTTTCTTT	CASPTRGTNTEAFF
TRBJ2-7	.	.	TRBV28	TGTGCCAGCAGAACTACACAGGGCTCCTACGAGCAGTACTTC	CASRTTQGSYEQYF
TRBJ1-1	.	once	TRBV28	TGTGCCAGCAGTTCCTTGGCGGGGGCACTCCTCACTGAAGCTTTCTTT	CASSSLAGALLTEAFF
TRBJ2-7	.	.	TRBV28	TGTGCCAGCAGAAGACGTACAGCCTACGAGCAGTACTTC	CASRRRTAYEQYF
TRBJ2-3	TRBD2	.	TRBV6-6	TGTGCCAGCCGAGTGGGAACAGGGACTAGCGGAGATACGCAGTATTTT	CASRVGTGTSGDTQYF